The sequence of this T cell receptor (beta chain) was determined in a study of shared clonotypes between healthy human individuals. The CDR3 contains 12 residues. The V and J ends lost 2 bases and 7 bases respectively, with 7 bases between them. The germline V gene encodes CDR1 SGHTS and CDR2 YDEGEE. Using immunoSEQ multiplex PCR, the repertoire was profiled, and TCRdb retains in-frame clones only, with some absent. The data show roughly 1,000,000 clones, 75% to 85% seen once. Sample: memory CD4+ T cells from PBMCs. The subset denotes: CD45RA-negative fraction. The rearrangement links TRBV5-8 to TRBJ2-4; D tentatively reads TRBD1 or TRBD2 (5 bases each). This TCR derives from a man aged 18 to 29 in good health. Some clones in this sample may be carry-over from other donors' samples. CDR3 loop: CASSFGDNIQYF. The CDR3 DNA reads as TGTGCCAGCAGCTTTGGGGACAACATTCAGTACTTC. Looking up the rest from reference TRBV5-8 and TRBJ2-4 gives the full variable domain: EAGVTQSPTHLIKTRGQQATLRCSPISGHTSVYWYQQALGLGLQFLLWYDEGEERNRGNFPPRFSGRQFPNYSSELNVNALELEDSALYLCASSFGDNIQYFGAGTRLSVL.